This T cell receptor (beta chain) is drawn from a study of CD8 T cells in ankylosing spondylitis. The J segment lost 5 bases and the V segment lost 0 bases, leaving 10 bases of the junction unmatched. The germline gives CDR1 SGHRS, CDR2 YFSETQ. The CDR3 consists of 18 residues. This clonotype has at least ten counts. One entry per CDR3 protein, called by TCRdb with MiXCR from the 5' RACE reads. The sample lists 200,000 to 250,000 distinct CDR3 sequences; about 10% were seen once. This clonotype was sampled from a male donor with ankylosing spondylitis or in good health (not recorded which). The chain uses TRBV5-1 and TRBJ2-2; 10 bases line up with TRBD2. Sequenced sample: blood, either unsorted or a sorted T cell fraction (not recorded which). CDR3 in amino acids: CASSLGALAGETTGELFF. DNA of the CDR3: TGCGCCAGCAGCTTGGGAGCCCTAGCGGGAGAAACTACCGGGGAGCTGTTTTTT.